This T cell receptor (beta chain) was retrieved from a study of shared clonotypes between healthy human individuals. Study conclusions and caveats: What naive subsets generally showed was a larger estimated richness than memory subsets showed. Some clonotypes were shared by all four sorted-subset donors, while others were not shared. The non-shared ones had lower generation probabilities than the shared ones.

The germline CDR1 and CDR2 sequences are LGHNA and YNFKEQ. The CDR3 extends over 16 amino acids. The V gene lost 4 bases and the J gene lost 0 bases, with 13 bases spanning the gap. As processed by the authors: ImmunoSEQ gave junction-only sequences without quality scores, so filtering differed. Generated by immunoSEQ multiplex PCR, the TCRdb table keeps only in-frame clones and is missing some. V, J and clone size are taken as reported in that table, and D and trimming were inferred from the DNA itself. The table shows 800,000 to 950,000 clones, with roughly 96% occurring only once. On this clone itself: The antigen is unknown.

Naive CD8 cells comprised CD45RO-negative, CCR7-positively selected cells, excluding terminally differentiated effector memory CD45RA+ cells. All the donors were Caucasian adults who lived in Nashville, Tennessee. This TCR came from a man aged 30-40 years in good health. The source material was naive CD8+ T cells sorted from blood. V gene TRBV4-2 combines with J gene TRBJ1-3; D is unclear. The CDR3 DNA follows: TGTGCCAGCAGCCCAGTGGGCAAGGCCTCTGGAAACACCATATATTTT. Its protein is CASSPVGKASGNTIYF.